A selection of T cell receptor beta chains follows, all from one sample in a study of blood T cells in healthy people across ages. MiXCR, run by TCRdb on the 5' RACE reads, gives a single entry per CDR3 protein. The sample shows about 670,000 distinct CDR3 sequences, approximately 52% of them seen only once. Sequencing was done on a sample of blood. Receptor source: a woman aged 80 or older in good health. Each CDR3 is given without its conserved first and last residue.

v_gene	j_gene	CDR3aa
TRBV7-2	TRBJ2-1	ASSRVYNEQF
TRBV28	TRBJ2-6	ASSVGYGANVLT
TRBV28	TRBJ2-7	ASRPGRPYEQY
TRBV7-3	TRBJ2-3	ASSRIPRADTQY
TRBV5-1	TRBJ2-1	ASSSGSGRFNEQF
TRBV27	TRBJ2-7	ASSNRLAGGGYEQY
TRBV30	TRBJ2-3	AYQGARGTQY
TRBV29-1	TRBJ2-7	SVAGTADGEQY
TRBV19	TRBJ2-3	ATRDRGPDTQY
TRBV5-5	TRBJ1-2	ASSLGPEGYGYT
TRBV10-3	TRBJ2-3	AISEGAPSTDTQY
TRBV7-3	TRBJ2-3	ASSLTADTQY
TRBV9	TRBJ1-2	ASSVLDNNYGYT
TRBV4-3	TRBJ1-6	ASSQEGPDSPLH
TRBV2	TRBJ2-3	ASPGSSTDTQY
TRBV15	TRBJ2-2	AISPANTGELF
TRBV29-1	TRBJ2-4	SVGTGDSKNIQY
TRBV2	TRBJ2-7	ASSEQGETYEQY
TRBV7-2	TRBJ1-2	ASSLVGSQQDGYT
TRBV20-1	TRBJ2-5	SAATTSGYNEQY
TRBV12-3/TRBV12-4	TRBJ2-1	ASRPGGAEYEQF
TRBV12-3/TRBV12-4	TRBJ1-2	ASSFGGRGYYGYT